This T cell receptor (beta chain) comes out of a study of T cell responses to AZD1222 COVID-19 vaccine. Study results and limitations: Baseline seropositives among AZD1222 recipients totaled only five to seven. CD4 TCRs associated with vaccination spanned spike, dominating at 160-218 and 743-854. Of spike-specific TCRs, nearly half reportedly target regions left unmutated in variants.

This clone was recorded only once. No antigen is known for it. The repertoire was sequenced with immunoSEQ multiplex PCR; TCRdb's copy has only in-frame clones and lacks some. The table has about 140,000 clones, almost 90% seen once. V was trimmed by 0 bases and J by 1 base, leaving 10 bases between them. The CDR3 contains 17 residues. Germline CDR1 is SEHNR and CDR2 is FQNEAQ (reference sequence). Sequenced material: peripheral blood, taken on day 0 of AZD1222 vaccination. V gene TRBV7-9 combines with J gene TRBJ2-6; no definite D call. The receptor comes from an adult in good health. The CDR3 DNA sequence: TGTGCCAGCAGCTTAGCCTTAGGAGCTTCTGGGGCCAACGTCCTGACTTTC. Translation: CASSLALGASGANVLTF.